The T cell receptor beta chain under discussion was sequenced for a study of cytomegalovirus exposure and HLA in healthy donors. Study information: Per a later analysis, the roughly 640 first-cohort and 120 validation repertoires shared one platform.

These donors were members of the roughly 120-subject validation cohort, a group separate from the approximately 620-subject first cohort. Here immunoSEQ multiplex PCR was the method, and the copy in TCRdb shows in-frame clones only, minus some. The repertoire holds approximately 80,000 clones, with 93% as singletons. Sequenced material: PBMCs. The TCR was taken from a woman aged 25 to 45 in good health and CMV-seronegative.

The CDR3 reads CASRTANTYEQYF. The CDR3, as DNA: TGTGCCAGTCGGACAGCGAATACCTACGAGCAGTACTTC. V and J are TRBV28 and TRBJ2-7; a weak D match, TRBD1 (6 bases). CDR1 and CDR2 (germline): MDHEN, SYDVKM. Trimming removed 9 bases from V and 2 bases from J, with 14 bases in between. There are 13 residues in the CDR3.